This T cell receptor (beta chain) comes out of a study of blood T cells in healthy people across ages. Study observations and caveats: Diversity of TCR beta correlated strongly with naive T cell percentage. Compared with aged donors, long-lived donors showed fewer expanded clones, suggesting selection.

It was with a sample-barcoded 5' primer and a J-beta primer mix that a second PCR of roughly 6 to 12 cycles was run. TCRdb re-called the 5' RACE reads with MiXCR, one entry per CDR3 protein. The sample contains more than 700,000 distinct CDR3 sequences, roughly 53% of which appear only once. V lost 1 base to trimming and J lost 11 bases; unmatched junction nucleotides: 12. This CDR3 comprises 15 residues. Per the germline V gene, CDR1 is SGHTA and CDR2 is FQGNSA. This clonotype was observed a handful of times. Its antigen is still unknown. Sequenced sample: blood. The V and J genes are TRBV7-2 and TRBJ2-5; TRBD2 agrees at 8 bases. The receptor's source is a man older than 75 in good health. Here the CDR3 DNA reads TGTGCCAGCAGCTTAGGTGGAGCGGGAGCGAGGGAGCAGTACTTC. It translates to CASSLGGAGAREQYF.